This T cell receptor (beta chain) emerged from a study of T-cell reconstitution after alpha-beta-depleted transplantation in children. Note on this clonotype: Antigen: not known.

The ends were cut back, 0 bases at V and 3 bases at J, with 6 bases in the middle. This CDR3 contains 14 residues. Germline CDR1 is SGHDT and CDR2 is YYEEEE. A TCRbeta library incorporating unique molecular identifiers was prepared. TCRdb re-called the PCR reads with MiXCR, one entry per CDR3 protein. There are fewer than 550,000 distinct CDR3 sequences in the sample; approximately 10% occur only once, and around 13% lies in the top ten. General study findings and limits: Alpha-beta T cells about two months after transplant reportedly derived from several hundred expanded graft clones.

The V call is TRBV5-6, the J call TRBJ2-2; no clear D gene. The sample in question was PBMCs, mostly from graft donor cells, obtained 180 days after TCRalphabeta/CD19-depleted stem cell transplant. The receptor was derived from a female patient between 2 and 15 years old who had a stem cell transplant for aplastic anemia, so the T cells may come from the graft donor. The CDR3 sequence is CASSLVGHTGELFF. CDR3 coding DNA: TGTGCCAGCAGCTTGGTTGGTCACACCGGGGAGCTGTTTTTT.